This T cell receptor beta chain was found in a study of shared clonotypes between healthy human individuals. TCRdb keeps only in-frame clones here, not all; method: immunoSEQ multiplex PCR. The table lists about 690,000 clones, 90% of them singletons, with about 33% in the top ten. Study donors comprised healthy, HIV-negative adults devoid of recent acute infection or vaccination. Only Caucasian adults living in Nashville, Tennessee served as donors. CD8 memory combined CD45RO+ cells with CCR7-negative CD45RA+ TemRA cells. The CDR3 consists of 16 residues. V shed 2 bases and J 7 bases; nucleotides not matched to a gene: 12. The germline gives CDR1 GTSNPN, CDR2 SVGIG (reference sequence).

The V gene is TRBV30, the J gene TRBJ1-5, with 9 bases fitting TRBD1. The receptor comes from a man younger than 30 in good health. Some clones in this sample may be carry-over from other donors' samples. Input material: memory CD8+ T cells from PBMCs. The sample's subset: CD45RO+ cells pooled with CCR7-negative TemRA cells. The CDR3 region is CAWSKAPGTGIQPQHF. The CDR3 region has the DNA TGTGCCTGGAGTAAGGCCCCCGGGACAGGGATACAGCCCCAGCATTTT. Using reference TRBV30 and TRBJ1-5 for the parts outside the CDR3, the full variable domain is SQTIHQWPATLVQPVGSPLSLECTVEGTSNPNLYWYRQAAGRGLQLLFYSVGIGQISSEVPQNLSASRPQDRQFILSSKKLLLSDSGFYLCAWSKAPGTGIQPQHFGDGTRLSIL.